The 30 T cell receptor beta chains listed next were all sequenced from one sample in a study of Ad26.COV2.S vaccination and SARS-CoV-2 variants (dated by TCRdb to the early 2020s). Library method: the immunoSEQ multiplex PCR assay. This immuneACCESS table, as held by TCRdb, lists in-frame sequences with V and J called but not all clones. Of the missing ones, under half trace to an unresolved V gene in checked studies; the others have no known cause. For this sample the table gives more than 300,000 clones, of which roughly 90% were detected only once. The ten largest clones add up to roughly 10% of the sample. Read against the paper, the sample's treatment or condition label means: around 19 received Ad26.COV2.S at low or high dose, single or two shots; about five received placebo; per-sample allocation not given. Repertoires of vaccine and placebo recipients were sequenced from samples collected on day 63 after the first injection.

This specimen consisted of peripheral blood, obtained in a trial of Ad26.COV2.S vaccine versus placebo. These receptors were obtained from a person aged 18-60 years who received the Ad26.COV2.S COVID-19 vaccine or a placebo.

As DNA, the CDR3 is TGCGCCAGCAGCTTGGAGTGGGGGGGCCACAATGAGCAGTTCTTC. This encodes CASSLEWGGHNEQFF. V usage is TRBV5-1 and J usage is TRBJ2-1; D is perhaps TRBD2 (7 bases). The germline gives CDR1 SGHRS, CDR2 YFSETQ. This CDR3 is built from 15 residues. Trimming removed 0 bases from V and 5 bases from J, with 12 bases in between.

The rearrangement links TRBV2 to TRBJ1-1, with D tentatively TRBD1 (5 bases). This CDR3 has 14 amino acids. Germline-derived CDR1 and CDR2 are SNHLY and FYNNEI. Trimming stripped 6 bases from V and 0 bases from J, with 11 bases between. As DNA, the CDR3 is TGTGCCAGCAGGGGGACGTACATGAACACTGAAGCTTTCTTT. Translated: CASRGTYMNTEAFF.

The V and J genes are TRBV28 and TRBJ1-4, with D tentatively TRBD1 (5 bases). There are 14 residues in the CDR3. Trimming pared 6 bases from V and 5 bases from J, leaving 13 bases between. Germline assignment: CDR1 MDHEN and CDR2 SYDVKM. CDR3 sequence: CASSLPGRNEKLFF. CDR3 coding DNA: TGTGCCAGCAGCTTACCAGGGCGGAATGAAAAACTGTTTTTT.

The gene calls are TRBV6-2 or TRBV6-3 and TRBJ1-1; D remains unclear. The CDR3 has 13 amino acids. Germline values: CDR1 MNHEY, CDR2 SVGEGT. V was shortened by 2 bases and J by 5 bases, with 9 bases between the two germline ends. The CDR3 here is CASSYLPDTEAFF. CDR3 sequence (DNA): TGTGCCAGCAGTTACCTCCCGGATACTGAAGCTTTCTTT.

This chain joins TRBV6-5 and TRBJ2-5; D is unresolved. The CDR3 covers 13 residues. Per the germline V gene, CDR1 is MNHEY and CDR2 is SVGAGI. V was cut by 6 bases and J by 5 bases, with 13 bases left in between. The CDR3 DNA sequence: TGTGCCAGCAGAGCCTCCCCTAGGGAGACCCAGTACTTC. Translating gives CASRASPRETQYF.

This CDR3 is CASRTGTDRYEQYF. In DNA, the CDR3 is TGTGCCAGCAGGACCGGGACAGACCGCTACGAGCAGTACTTC. The chain is built from TRBV6-5 and TRBJ2-7; 7 bases map to TRBD1. V was pared by 6 bases and J by 3 bases, with 8 bases of the junction left unmatched. Germline V lookup: CDR1 MNHEY, CDR2 SVGAGI. The CDR3 runs 14 residues.

The chain recombines TRBV25-1 with TRBJ1-5; no clear D. The CDR3 spans 16 residues. Deletions cut 3 bases from V and 0 bases from J, with 12 bases between. Germline V gene lookup returns CDR1 MGHDK and CDR2 SYGVNS. The CDR3 DNA sequence: TGTGCCAGCAGTGAGGCGGCGGGGTATAGCAATCAGCCCCAGCATTTT. Protein: CASSEAAGYSNQPQHF.

This clone was detected only once. The rearrangement uses TRBV5-6 and TRBJ1-5; D is unclear. Trimming cost V 2 bases and J 3 bases, with 9 bases left between them. Germline values: CDR1 SGHDT, CDR2 YYEEEE. The CDR3 has 14 residues. In DNA form, the CDR3 reads TGTGCCAGCAGCTTTGCAGCGGTCAATCAGCCCCAGCATTTT. Its translation is CASSFAAVNQPQHF.

This chain connects TRBV10-3 to TRBJ1-2; no definite D call. The V and J ends lost 11 bases and 0 bases respectively, with 13 bases between them. From germline, CDR1 is ENHRY and CDR2 SYGVKD. The CDR3 spans 13 residues. Written as DNA, the CDR3 is TGTGCCGTCGGGGATAGCTCTAACTATGGCTACACCTTC. This sequence encodes CAVGDSSNYGYTF.

The chain uses TRBV7-2 and TRBJ2-3; TRBD2 matches 8 bases. The V segment lost 3 bases and the J segment 4 bases; nucleotides outside the gene matches: 9. This CDR3 has 16 residues. CDR1 and CDR2 from the germline V gene are SGHTA and FQGNSA. Written as DNA, the CDR3 is TGTGCCAGCAGCTTCGCCAGCGGGAGTGGAGCAGATACGCAGTATTTT. Its protein is CASSFASGSGADTQYF.

The chain joins TRBV9 to TRBJ1-2, with 7 bases aligning to TRBD1. Germline V gives CDR1 SGDLS, CDR2 YYNGEE. V trimming: 0 bases; J trimming: 4 bases; junction bases outside the gene matches: 12. The CDR3 has 17 residues. The CDR3 nucleotides are TGTGCCAGCAGCGTAGACCCGGGGAGGGGGCCCGGCTATGGCTACACCTTC. Its translation is CASSVDPGRGPGYGYTF.

The chain is built from TRBV9 and TRBJ1-4, with TRBD1 as a possible D gene (5 bases). CDR1 is SGDLS, CDR2 YYNGEE, per germline. Trimming took 0 bases from V and 0 from J, leaving 21 bases between them. The CDR3 length is 20 residues. CDR3 residues: CASSVGSPATGFATNEKLFF. DNA of the CDR3: TGTGCCAGCAGCGTAGGCTCCCCAGCTACAGGATTTGCAACTAATGAAAAACTGTTTTTT. Filled out from reference TRBV9 and TRBJ1-4, the complete variable domain reads DSGVTQTPKHLITATGQRVTLRCSPRSGDLSVYWYQQSLDQGLQFLIQYYNGEERAKGNILERFSAQQFPDLHSELNLSSLELGDSALYFCASSVGSPATGFATNEKLFFGSGTQLSVL.

Concerning this clone: One end of the junction is discordant with germline, which a read error may explain. V and J are TRBV15 and TRBJ1-3; no reliable D call. The CDR3 extends over 14 amino acids. Germline values: CDR1 LNHNV, CDR2 YYDKDF (reference sequence). CDR3 in amino acids: CATSREGRGNTIYF. For the CDR3, the DNA is TGTGCCACCAGTAGAGAGGGCAGAGGAAACACCATATATTTT. Drawing the rest from reference TRBV15 and TRBJ1-3, the complete variable domain is DAMVIQNPRYQVTQFGKPVTLSCSQTLNHNVMYWYQQKSSQAPKLLFHYYDKDFNNEADTPDNFQSRRPNTSFCFLDIRSPGLGDTAMYLCATSREGRGNTIYFGEGSWLTVV.

J is TRBJ2-1 and V is TRBV29-1, with D unclear. Deletions cut 5 bases from V and 1 base from J, with 9 bases between. There are 13 residues in the CDR3. Per the germline V gene, CDR1 is SQVTM and CDR2 is ANQGSEA. CDR3 protein: CSVLTVSYNEQFF. The CDR3 DNA sequence: TGCAGCGTTCTAACTGTTTCCTACAATGAGCAGTTCTTC.

The chain joins TRBV14 to TRBJ2-7; 7 nucleotides agree with TRBD1. The germline CDR1 and CDR2 sequences are SGHDN and FVKESK. V dropped 5 bases and J dropped 0; count of bases not matched to a gene: 10. This CDR3 comprises 16 residues. The CDR3 DNA follows: TGTGCCAGCAGCACCCGACAGGGCCTGAGCTCCTACGAGCAGTACTTC. Its protein is CASSTRQGLSSYEQYF.

The genes are TRBV6-4 and TRBJ2-1; D may be TRBD1 (7 bases). The germline V gene has CDR1 MRHNA and CDR2 SNTAGT. The germline V and J ends were trimmed by 8 bases and 3 bases, with 17 bases remaining between them. The CDR3 contains 15 residues. The CDR3 DNA is TGTGCCAGCCGGGGGACAGTGTCTTTCTACAATGAGCAGTTCTTC. The encoded protein is CASRGTVSFYNEQFF.

Here the CDR3 DNA reads TGTGCCAGCAGCCTAGTTCCGGGGAACACTGAAGCTTTCTTT. This codes for CASSLVPGNTEAFF. The rearrangement uses TRBV7-3 and TRBJ1-1; D is unclear. The CDR3 sequence is 14 residues long. Germline V gene lookup returns CDR1 SGHTA and CDR2 FQGTGA. V lost 5 bases, J lost 1 base, and 11 bases lay in between.

The J gene is TRBJ2-1, the V gene TRBV3-1 (or the pseudogene TRBV3-2); 10 bases map to TRBD2. V trimming: 5 bases; J trimming: 6 bases; junction bases outside the gene matches: 4. The CDR3 has 14 residues. Germline CDR1 LGHDT, CDR2 YNNKEL (reference sequence). CDR3: CASSFWTSGNEQFF. The DNA for the CDR3 is TGTGCCAGCAGCTTTTGGACTAGCGGCAATGAGCAGTTCTTC.

The chain carries TRBV30 and TRBJ1-2; tentatively, D is TRBD1 (6 bases). The CDR3 has 12 amino acids. Trimming stripped 3 bases from V and 8 bases from J, with 13 bases between. Germline values: CDR1 GTSNPN, CDR2 SVGIG (reference sequence). CDR3 loop: CAWRVLGQGYTF. In nucleotides, the CDR3 is TGTGCCTGGAGGGTCTTAGGACAGGGCTACACCTTC.

The chain carries TRBV6-5 and TRBJ2-6; D call uncertain. With 10 bases removed from V and 1 base from J, the gap between germline ends came to 5 bases. CDR3 size: 12 residues. Germline CDR1 reads MNHEY; CDR2 reads SVGAGI. The CDR3 DNA is TGTGCCACGTTGTCTGGGGCCAACGTCCTGACTTTC. It encodes CATLSGANVLTF.

V and J are TRBV3-1 (or the pseudogene TRBV3-2) and TRBJ1-1; unclear D gene. Germline V CDR1 and CDR2: LGHDT, YNNKEL (reference sequence). Trimming shortened V by 3 bases and J by 8 bases, and 7 bases separated the two germline ends. This CDR3 is 11 amino acids long. Here the CDR3 DNA reads TGTGCCAGCAGCCATTCGGGGGAAGCTTTCTTT. It yields the protein CASSHSGEAFF.

This sequence joins TRBV25-1 and TRBJ2-3; the D call may be TRBD1 or TRBD2 (7 bases each). The CDR3 is 16 residues long. Germline V gives CDR1 MGHDK, CDR2 SYGVNS. V gave up 4 bases and J gave up 4 bases, with 18 bases separating them. The CDR3 region is CASSVRRGGGSDTQYF. CDR3 DNA sequence: TGTGCCAGCAGTGTCCGCAGGGGGGGAGGTTCAGATACGCAGTATTTT.

J is TRBJ2-5 and V is TRBV5-1, with 7 bases identical to TRBD2. The germline V gene encodes CDR1 SGHRS and CDR2 YFSETQ. V shed 4 bases and J 4 bases; nucleotides not matched to a gene: 13. This CDR3 has 16 residues. CDR3 nucleotides: TGCGCCAGCAGCAAACATCAGGGAGGGGTTGCAGAGACCCAGTACTTC. Its protein product is CASSKHQGGVAETQYF.

V and J are TRBV25-1 and TRBJ2-5; D not resolved. This CDR3 region has 12 residues. V lost 7 bases, J lost 4 bases, and 10 bases lay in between. Germline assignment: CDR1 MGHDK and CDR2 SYGVNS. The CDR3 loop reads CASNRPGETQYF. CDR3 coding DNA: TGTGCCAGCAACCGGCCTGGAGAGACCCAGTACTTC.

The V gene is TRBV3-1 (or the pseudogene TRBV3-2), the J gene TRBJ2-2; D not certain. The CDR3 contains 13 residues. Germline V gene data show CDR1 as LGHDT and CDR2 as YNNKEL (reference sequence). V was trimmed by 1 base and J by 5 bases, leaving 5 bases between them. The CDR3 loop is CASSQVKTGELFF. CDR3 in DNA: TGTGCCAGCAGCCAAGTAAAGACCGGGGAGCTGTTTTTT.

The gene calls are TRBV7-9 and TRBJ2-5; 10 bases are a match to TRBD2. Germline assignment: CDR1 SEHNR and CDR2 FQNEAQ (reference sequence). CDR3 length: 17 amino acids. Trimming cost V 8 bases and J 0 bases; bases outside gene matches: 12. The CDR3 loop is CASVSSGGRMYQETQYF. DNA of the CDR3: TGTGCCAGCGTTTCTAGCGGGGGCCGGATGTACCAAGAGACCCAGTACTTC.

This clone was counted a few times. The chain combines TRBV2 with TRBJ2-7; 13 bases agree with TRBD2. The V gene's germline CDR1 is SNHLY and CDR2 FYNNEI. The V gene end was trimmed by 10 bases and the J gene end by 6 bases; junction bases not matched to a gene: 6. The CDR3 is 13 amino acids. The DNA of the CDR3 is TGTGCCACCACGACTAGCGGGAGGACCGAGCAGTACTTC. Protein product: CATTTSGRTEQYF.

The chain carries TRBV6-5 and TRBJ2-1; D possibly corresponds to TRBD1 (5 bases). Looked up from germline, CDR1 is MNHEY and CDR2 is SVGAGI. The CDR3 runs to 15 residues. V was clipped by 2 bases and J by 2 bases, with 10 bases between them. Here the CDR3 DNA reads TGTGCCAGCAGTTACCAGGACAACCCCTACAATGAGCAGTTCTTC. This sequence encodes CASSYQDNPYNEQFF.

V usage is TRBV18 and J usage is TRBJ1-5; no clear D. This CDR3 contains 15 residues. Trimming left V 2 bases short and J 6 bases short, with 14 bases between. The germline gives CDR1 KGHSH, CDR2 LQKENI. The CDR3, as DNA: TGTGCCAGCTCACCAGATAGCGGAGGGCGTCAGCCCCAGCATTTT. Amino acids: CASSPDSGGRQPQHF. Filled out from reference TRBV18 and TRBJ1-5, the complete variable domain reads NAGVMQNPRHLVRRRGQEARLRCSPMKGHSHVYWYRQLPEEGLKFMVYLQKENIIDESGMPKERFSAEFPKEGPSILRIQQVVRGDSAAYFCASSPDSGGRQPQHFGDGTRLSIL.

The chain uses TRBV7-2 and TRBJ2-7, with 11 bases identical to TRBD2. Per the germline V gene, CDR1 is SGHTA and CDR2 is FQGNSA. CDR3 size: 15 residues. The V and J ends lost 3 bases and 7 bases, in that order; junction bases with no gene match: 8. The CDR3 sequence is CASSLEASGRREQYF. The CDR3 nucleotides read TGTGCCAGCAGCTTGGAGGCTAGCGGGAGGAGGGAGCAGTACTTC.